This T cell receptor beta chain came from a study of blood T cell repertoires in COVID-19. As for the study in general: The origin of the acute and convalescent COVID-19 samples was the United States, Italy and Spain. PBMCs, B-cell-depleted T cells, or T cells were the source of the cDNA or gDNA that made up the material.

CDR1 and CDR2 from the germline V gene are SEHNR and FQNEAQ (reference sequence). V was clipped by 5 bases and J by 1 base, with 3 bases between them. The length of the CDR3 is 13 residues. This clone was detected a few times. In the authors' methods: Estimation of nucleated cell counts was performed using reference gene primer amplification. Clones were sequenced by immunoSEQ multiplex PCR, and TCRdb holds only the in-frame ones, with some missing. V and J calls and clone size are given by that table; D and trimming were obtained from the DNA. The top ten hold under 2% of the sample, which has about 120,000 clones, 90% seen once.

The gene calls are TRBV7-9 and TRBJ1-6; no firm D call. This TCR was sampled from a human donor with active COVID-19. The donor label of this sample is uncertain. Sequencing input: peripheral blood. The CDR3 loop is CASSRSYNSPLHF. CDR3 nucleotides: TGTGCCAGCAGCCGTTCCTATAATTCACCCCTCCACTTT.